Listed below are T cell receptor beta chains from one sample, sequenced in a study of spatial heterogeneity in lung cancer. TCRdb reprocessed the 5' RACE reads with MiXCR, giving one entry per CDR3 protein. The table shows around 100,000 distinct CDR3 sequences, with nearly 4.5% occurring only once. This specimen was lung tumor tissue, taken at surgery. All receptors derive from a male donor with early-stage non-small cell lung cancer. The CDR3 runs from the conserved cysteine through the conserved F or W. D genes are given only for firm matches. A clone size is listed for some rows: how often the clone was seen (once, few, many), or a class if it is expanded.

>-|many|TRBJ2-1|TRBV6-6
TGTGCCAGCAATCCAAGGGCGGAAACCTACAATGAGCAGTTCTTC
CASNPRAETYNEQFF
>-|few|TRBJ1-4|TRBV4-1
TGCGCCACGGGGAAACAGGGCGGCGAAAAACTGTTTTTT
CATGKQGGEKLFF
>-|many|TRBJ2-7|TRBV15
TGTGCCACCAGCAGAGAAACCCGATCCTACGAGCAGTACTTC
CATSRETRSYEQYF
>-|many|TRBJ2-7|TRBV25-1
TGTGCCAGCAGTGATATGGGTTGGCACGAGCAGTACTTC
CASSDMGWHEQYF
>TRBD2|many|TRBJ2-1|TRBV10-3
TGTGCCATCAGTGAGAAGACTAGCGGGGATGAGCAGTTCTTC
CAISEKTSGDEQFF
>-|many|TRBJ1-5|TRBV5-5
TGTGCCAGCAACCTTGGGCAGGGCAATCAGCCCCAGCATTTT
CASNLGQGNQPQHF
>-|many|TRBJ1-5|TRBV4-2
TGTGCCAGCAGCCAAGGAGGGTCAAATCAGCCCCAGCATTTT
CASSQGGSNQPQHF
>-|many|TRBJ1-5|TRBV21-1
TGTGCCAGCAGCAAAGAAAAGGAGGGACAGGGTGGTCAGCCCCAGCATTTT
CASSKEKEGQGGQPQHF
>-|many|TRBJ1-1|TRBV20-1
TGCAGTGCTAGAGTTTCAGGGCCAGAGAACACTGAAGCTTTCTTT
CSARVSGPENTEAFF
>TRBD1|many|TRBJ1-5|TRBV6-6
TGTGCCAGTTGGGACAGCAGCCACCTCTATAGCAATCAGCCCCAGCATTTT
CASWDSSHLYSNQPQHF
>TRBD2|many|TRBJ2-3|TRBV20-1
TGCAGTGCTCCGACTAGCGGAACAGATACGCAGTATTTT
CSAPTSGTDTQYF
>TRBD1|many|TRBJ2-7|TRBV5-1
TGCGCCAGCAGCCCTGGGACAGGAGGCGAGCAGTACTTC
CASSPGTGGEQYF
>TRBD1|few|TRBJ1-1|TRBV10-3
TGTGCCACCGGGACAGGTCCTGAAGCTTTCTTT
CATGTGPEAFF
>TRBD1|-|TRBJ2-1|TRBV15
TGTGCCACCAGCAGACCCTCTCAGGGGGATGAGCAGTTCTTC
CATSRPSQGDEQFF
>-|many|TRBJ2-3|TRBV20-1
TGCAGTGCTAGAGCCCCATCCGCCTGGGCAGATACGCAGTATTTT
CSARAPSAWADTQYF
>TRBD1|many|TRBJ1-1|TRBV7-9
TGTGCCAGCAGCCGCCAGGGACAGGGGTTCACTGAAGCTTTCTTT
CASSRQGQGFTEAFF
>-|many|TRBJ2-3|TRBV27
TGTGCCAGCAGTTTATATAACGCATTGAGCACAGATACGCAGTATTTT
CASSLYNALSTDTQYF
>TRBD2|many|TRBJ2-5|TRBV9
TGTGCCAGCAGCGTAGAACAGGCTGGGGAGGGAGAGACCCAGTACTTC
CASSVEQAGEGETQYF
>TRBD2|few|TRBJ2-7|TRBV7-2
TGTGCCAGCAGCTCCGGCGCTGGCCTAGCGGCCGAGCAGTACTTC
CASSSGAGLAAEQYF
>TRBD2|many|TRBJ2-2|TRBV28
TGTGCCAGCAGTTTTGCGGGAGTGGGCGGCGGGGAGCTGTTTTTT
CASSFAGVGGGELFF
>-|-|TRBJ2-2|TRBV3-1
TGTGCCAGCAGCCAAGAATTGGCCGGGGAGCTGTTTTTT
CASSQELAGELFF
>-|many|TRBJ2-5|TRBV29-1
TGCAGCGTTGGCCAAGAGACCCAGTACTTC
CSVGQETQYF
>-|many|TRBJ2-5|TRBV27
TGTGCCAGCAGTTTACGGGGTAGCGTGACCCAGTACTTC
CASSLRGSVTQYF
>TRBD2|many|TRBJ2-3|TRBV10-2
TGCGCCAGCAGTTCTAGCGGAGTTAGCACAGATACGCAGTATTTT
CASSSSGVSTDTQYF
>-|many|TRBJ1-1|TRBV27
TGTGCCAGCAGTTTATTAGGGGCAGACAACACTGAAGCTTTCTTT
CASSLLGADNTEAFF
>-|many|TRBJ1-6|TRBV7-9
TGTGCCAGCAGCTTCCCGCTCTCACCCCTCCACTTT
CASSFPLSPLHF
>-|-|TRBJ1-1|TRBV18
TGTGCCAGCTCACCGACAAACCGCGGGAGGGGTGCTTTCTTT
CASSPTNRGRGAFF
>-|many|TRBJ1-1|TRBV10-2
TGCGCCAGCAGTGAGCCCGAGGCTGAAGCTTTCTTT
CASSEPEAEAFF
>-|many|TRBJ1-1|TRBV5-1
TGCGCCAGCAGCTTGACCGGGGTCACTGAAGCTTTCTTT
CASSLTGVTEAFF
>TRBD1|many|TRBJ1-4|TRBV2
TGTGCCAGCAGTGAGACAGGGGAGGAAAAACTGTTTTTT
CASSETGEEKLFF
>-|many|TRBJ2-1|TRBV4-1
TGCGCCAGCAGCCAAGCTCCTAGGGGGGATAGGGAGCAGTTCTTC
CASSQAPRGDREQFF
>-|many|TRBJ2-2|TRBV7-9
TGTGCCAGCAGCCGAGAGACAGAAGGCGGGGAGCTGTTTTTT
CASSRETEGGELFF
>TRBD2|-|TRBJ2-1|TRBV3-1
TGTGCCAGCAGCCAAGAATTATCTTTCTATTCTAGCGGGAGTAGGACCTACAATGAGCAGTTCTTC
CASSQELSFYSSGSRTYNEQFF
>-|-|TRBJ1-1|TRBV30
TGTGCCTGGAGCGTGGGCGGTGGGACTGAAGCTTTCTTT
CAWSVGGGTEAFF
>-|many|TRBJ2-7|TRBV5-1
TGCGCCAGCAGCTTGGGAGGGACCTCACCCTACTACTCCTACGAGCAGTACTTC
CASSLGGTSPYYSYEQYF
>-|few|TRBJ1-5|TRBV5-1
TGCGCCAGCAGCTTGGATCGGACACAGCCCCAGCATTTT
CASSLDRTQPQHF
>-|many|TRBJ1-1|TRBV14
TGTGCCAGCAGTCAAAACCGGGACACAGCTTTCTTT
CASSQNRDTAFF
>-|once|TRBJ1-6|TRBV2
TGTGCCAGCAGTGATTATCCCGAGCGGAATTCACCCCTCCACTTT
CASSDYPERNSPLHF
>TRBD2|many|TRBJ2-5|TRBV11-2
TGTGCCAGCAGCTTAGGAGGACTAGCGGGCCTTGAGACCCAGTACTTC
CASSLGGLAGLETQYF
>TRBD1|many|TRBJ1-5|TRBV20-1
TGCAGTGCTAGGGCCGGGACAGTCAATCAGCCCCAGCATTTT
CSARAGTVNQPQHF
>-|many|TRBJ2-7|TRBV28
TGTGCCAGCAGTCCCTCCTGGGTTGGCTACGAGCAGTACTTC
CASSPSWVGYEQYF
>TRBD1|many|TRBJ2-7|TRBV29-1
TGCAACGTACGGGACAGGGACCACGAGCAGTACTTC
CNVRDRDHEQYF
>-|many|TRBJ1-3|TRBV28
TGTGCCAGCAGTCGATTCCCCGACAGCTCTGGAAACACCATATATTTT
CASSRFPDSSGNTIYF
>TRBD2|-|TRBJ2-5|TRBV6-6
TGTGCCAGCAGTTACCCGTTAGCGGGAGGGCCTTGGGAGACCCAGTACTTC
CASSYPLAGGPWETQYF
>-|-|TRBJ2-7|TRBV3-1
TGTGCCAGCAGCCAAGATATCGTTGGGTATAGACAGGAGTTGGACGAGCAGTACTTC
CASSQDIVGYRQELDEQYF
>TRBD2|once|TRBJ2-5|TRBV30
TGTGCCCGGGGGGGAGGCGGAGAGACCCAGTACTTC
CARGGGGETQYF
>-|many|TRBJ1-4|TRBV6-6
TGTGCCAGCAGACCCGCACAGGGTCTGCGGGGTGAAAAACTGTTTTTT
CASRPAQGLRGEKLFF
>-|few|TRBJ2-3|TRBV4-1
TGCGCCAGCAGCCAAGAAAAGAGCGGGCTCACAGATACGCAGTATTTT
CASSQEKSGLTDTQYF
>TRBD1|many|TRBJ2-7|TRBV27
TGTGCCAGCAGTTTAGGGACAGGGGGCTTCTACGAGCAGTACTTC
CASSLGTGGFYEQYF
>-|many|TRBJ1-1|TRBV21-1
TGTGCCAGCCCAGGTTGGGGCGACAGGATGAACACTGAAGCTTTCTTT
CASPGWGDRMNTEAFF
>-|many|TRBJ2-1|TRBV6-5
TGTGCCAGCAGTTACTCCCCAGGGAATGCCTACAATGAGCAGTTCTTC
CASSYSPGNAYNEQFF
>TRBD1|many|TRBJ2-7|TRBV28
TGTGCCAGCAGACACAGGGGAGACCGAGGGCAGTACTTC
CASRHRGDRGQYF
>-|few|TRBJ2-1|TRBV15
TGTGCCACCAGCCGCGGGGACAGCCACAATGAGCAGTTCTTC
CATSRGDSHNEQFF
>-|many|TRBJ2-7|TRBV28
TGTGCCAGCAGTTTAACCGTGAGCTCCTACGAGCAGTACTTC
CASSLTVSSYEQYF
>-|many|TRBJ1-3|TRBV4-1
TGCGCCAGCAGCCAAGAAGTGGCTAGAGGGGCTCTCGGAAACACCATATATTTT
CASSQEVARGALGNTIYF
>TRBD2|-|TRBJ2-5|TRBV9
TGTGCCAGCAGCCCTCGTGGACTAGTATTAGAGACCCAGTACTTC
CASSPRGLVLETQYF
>-|-|TRBJ2-1|TRBV20-1
TGCAGTGCTAGAGGTATAGCGTTTACCTACAATGAGCAGTTCTTC
CSARGIAFTYNEQFF